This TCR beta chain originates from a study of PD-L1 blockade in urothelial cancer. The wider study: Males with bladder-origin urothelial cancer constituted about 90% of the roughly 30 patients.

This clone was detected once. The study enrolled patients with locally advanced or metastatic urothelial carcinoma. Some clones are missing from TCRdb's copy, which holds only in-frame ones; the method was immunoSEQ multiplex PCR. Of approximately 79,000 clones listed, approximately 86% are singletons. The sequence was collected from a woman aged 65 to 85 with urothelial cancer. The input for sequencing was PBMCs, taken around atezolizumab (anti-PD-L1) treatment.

This chain's CDR3 is CASSDELAGVGEQFF. Written as DNA, the CDR3 is TGTGCCAGCAGTGATGAGCTAGCGGGAGTTGGCGAGCAGTTCTTC. V is TRBV6-1 and J is TRBJ2-1; 10 bases line up with TRBD2. Trimming took 3 bases from V and 10 from J; bases not matched to a gene: 9. Germline V lookup: CDR1 MNHNS, CDR2 SASEGT. This CDR3 region has 15 residues.